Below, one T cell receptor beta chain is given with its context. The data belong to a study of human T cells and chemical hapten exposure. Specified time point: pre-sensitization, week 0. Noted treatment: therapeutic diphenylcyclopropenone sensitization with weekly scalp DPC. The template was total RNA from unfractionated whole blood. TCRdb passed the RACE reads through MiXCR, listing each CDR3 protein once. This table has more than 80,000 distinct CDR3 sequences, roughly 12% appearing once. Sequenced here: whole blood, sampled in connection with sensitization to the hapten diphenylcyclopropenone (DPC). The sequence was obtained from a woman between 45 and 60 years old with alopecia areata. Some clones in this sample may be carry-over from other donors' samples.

CDR3 in amino acids: CASSRSAGGPETQYF. The CDR3 DNA is TGTGCCAGCTCTCGGTCAGCGGGGGGGCCCGAGACCCAGTACTTC. The rearrangement joins TRBV6-5 to TRBJ2-5, with 10 bases aligning to TRBD2. The V segment lost 8 bases and the J segment 5 bases; nucleotides outside the gene matches: 11. CDR3 size: 15 residues. The V gene's germline CDR1 is MNHEY and CDR2 SVGAGI.